Many counts were recorded for the clone carrying this T cell receptor (beta chain). Its antigen is unknown. Unique molecular identifiers were present on the cDNA, which also gained a universal primer site by template switching. TCRdb re-called the 5' RACE reads with MiXCR, one entry per CDR3 protein. The sample lists about 890,000 distinct CDR3 sequences, roughly 12% occurring once. This specimen belongs to a study of identical twins. Points from the study as a whole: With beta out-of-frame sequences, excess sharing by twins was weaker. Researchers reported excess low generation probability among twin-shared out-of-frame alpha sequences. The abundant beta clonotypes from cord blood had fewer insertions, and memory repertoires had none of this.

The V gene lost 2 bases and the J gene lost 5 bases, with 6 bases spanning the gap. This CDR3 spans 12 amino acids. CDR1 SEHNR and CDR2 FQNEAQ come from the germline V gene (reference sequence). These data are also associated with another study on yellow fever vaccine responses in identical twins.

Sample: PBMCs. The gene calls are TRBV7-9 and TRBJ1-1; D not resolved. This TCR was recovered from a woman aged 18 to 35 in good health. The CDR3 sequence: CASSLPVTEAFF. The CDR3, as DNA: TGTGCCAGCAGCTTACCAGTAACTGAAGCTTTCTTT.